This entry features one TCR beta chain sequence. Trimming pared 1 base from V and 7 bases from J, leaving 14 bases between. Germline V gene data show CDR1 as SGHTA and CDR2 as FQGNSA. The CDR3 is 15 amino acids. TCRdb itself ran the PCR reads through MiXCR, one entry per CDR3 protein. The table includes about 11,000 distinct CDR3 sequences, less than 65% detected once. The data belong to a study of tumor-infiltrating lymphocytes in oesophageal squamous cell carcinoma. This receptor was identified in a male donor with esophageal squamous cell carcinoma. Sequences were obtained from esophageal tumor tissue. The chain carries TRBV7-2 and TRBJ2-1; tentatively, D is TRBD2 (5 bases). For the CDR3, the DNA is TGTGCCAGCAGCTTAGTGGGCGGGTCCTTTAATGAGCAGTTCTTC. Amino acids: CASSLVGGSFNEQFF. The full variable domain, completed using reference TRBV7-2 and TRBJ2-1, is GAGVSQSPSNKVTEKGKDVELRCDPISGHTALYWYRQSLGQGLEFLIYFQGNSAPDKSGLPSDRFSAERTGGSVSTLTIQRTQQEDSAVYLCASSLVGGSFNEQFFGPGTRLTVL.